This T cell receptor (beta chain) was profiled in a study of Graves' ophthalmopathy and Graves' hyperthyroidism. Study results and caveats: A 13-signature model separated ophthalmopathy from stable hyperthyroidism, reaching 87.88% sensitivity and almost 82% specificity cross-validated. Most clonotypes expanded in thyroid above 0.001 frequency were present in blood too.

The CDR3 spans 12 residues. Germline loops: CDR1 SNHLY, CDR2 FYNNEI. Trimming took 8 bases from V and 4 from J, leaving 11 bases between them. This clonotype was counted many times. Its antigen is still unknown. RNA transcripts provided the template for amplifying TCR beta CDR3 regions. Following a first-round RT-PCR that used HTBI primers, a second-round multiplex PCR was carried out. TCRdb passed the multiplex PCR reads through MiXCR, listing each CDR3 protein once. The table lists a few hundred thousand distinct CDR3 sequences, just under 40% of them singletons, with around 4% in the top ten. This sequence joins TRBV2 and TRBJ1-2; D not resolved. This clonotype originated in an adult man with Graves' hyperthyroidism. Specimen: peripheral blood or thyroid tissue (not recorded which). Written as DNA, the CDR3 is TGTGCCAGCCGCGAGACCGCCTATGGCTACACCTTC. Protein: CASRETAYGYTF.